Listed below are T cell receptor beta chains from one sample, sequenced in a study of OX40 agonist ivuxolimab in advanced cancers. Generated by immunoSEQ multiplex PCR, the TCRdb table keeps only in-frame clones and is missing some. Here the sample spans approximately 17,000 clones, roughly 88% being singletons. Sequences were derived from CD4+ or CD8+ T cells sorted from blood, sampled in a trial of the OX40 agonist ivuxolimab. All receptors come from an adult with an advanced solid tumor such as melanoma, head and neck, liver or kidney cancer. Both conserved end residues are part of each CDR3. Each record gives: clone size, V gene, D gene, J gene, CDR3 DNA, CDR3 protein. D genes are given only for firm matches. Not every row has a clone size; where given, it reads once, few, many or a size class.

abundance: -; v_gene: TRBV27; d_gene: TRBD1; j_gene: TRBJ1-2; CDR3nt: TGTGCCAGCAGTTTTGGACAGGGGGAGTTCTATGGCTACACCTTC; CDR3aa: CASSFGQGEFYGYTF
abundance: -; v_gene: TRBV29-1; d_gene: TRBD1; j_gene: TRBJ2-7; CDR3nt: TGCAGCGTTGGGACAGGGAACGAGCAGTACTTC; CDR3aa: CSVGTGNEQYF
abundance: -; v_gene: TRBV27; d_gene: TRBD2; j_gene: TRBJ2-2; CDR3nt: TGTGCCAGCAGTTTTTCCCTAGCGGGAGAATGGAGGACCGGGGAGCTGTTTTTT; CDR3aa: CASSFSLAGEWRTGELFF
abundance: -; v_gene: TRBV6-1; d_gene: -; j_gene: TRBJ2-5; CDR3nt: TGTGCCAGCAGTCACAGATCGGGACTTCAAGAGACCCAGTACTTC; CDR3aa: CASSHRSGLQETQYF
abundance: -; v_gene: TRBV4-2; d_gene: TRBD2; j_gene: TRBJ2-7; CDR3nt: TGTGCCAGCAGCCAAGAGGCTAGCGGGATGCACTACGAGCAGTACTTC; CDR3aa: CASSQEASGMHYEQYF
abundance: -; v_gene: TRBV4-2; d_gene: -; j_gene: TRBJ1-6; CDR3nt: TGTGCCAGCAGCCAAGATGTGGCAGTAGGATCACCCCTCCACTTT; CDR3aa: CASSQDVAVGSPLHF
abundance: once; v_gene: TRBV11-2; d_gene: -; j_gene: TRBJ1-1; CDR3nt: TGTGCCAGTCGGGTGAACACTGAAGCTTTCTTT; CDR3aa: CASRVNTEAFF
abundance: -; v_gene: TRBV6-5; d_gene: TRBD2; j_gene: TRBJ2-1; CDR3nt: TGTGCCAGCAGCTTAGCGGGAGAGTACAATGAGCAGTTCTTC; CDR3aa: CASSLAGEYNEQFF
abundance: -; v_gene: TRBV7-9; d_gene: -; j_gene: TRBJ2-7; CDR3nt: TGTGCCAGCAGCCCGGACAGTACTTACGAGCAGTACTTC; CDR3aa: CASSPDSTYEQYF
abundance: few; v_gene: TRBV14; d_gene: -; j_gene: TRBJ2-5; CDR3nt: TGTGCCAGCAGCCAATTCGGTGAACAGGGAATGTTAGAGACCCAGTACTTC; CDR3aa: CASSQFGEQGMLETQYF
abundance: -; v_gene: TRBV11-3; d_gene: TRBD2; j_gene: TRBJ2-7; CDR3nt: TGTGCCAGCACCCAGACCGGGACTAGCGGCTCCTACGAGCAGTACTTC; CDR3aa: CASTQTGTSGSYEQYF
abundance: -; v_gene: TRBV19; d_gene: -; j_gene: TRBJ2-7; CDR3nt: TGTGCCAGTAGTATCGGGGGTTCCGAGCAGTACTTC; CDR3aa: CASSIGGSEQYF
abundance: -; v_gene: TRBV6-1; d_gene: TRBD2; j_gene: TRBJ2-7; CDR3nt: TGTGCCAGCATTAGCGGGACCCCCTACGAGCAGTACTTC; CDR3aa: CASISGTPYEQYF
abundance: -; v_gene: TRBV7-2; d_gene: -; j_gene: TRBJ2-7; CDR3nt: TGTGCCAGCAGCTTGACGAATACAGAGTACGAGCAGTACTTC; CDR3aa: CASSLTNTEYEQYF
abundance: -; v_gene: TRBV11-3; d_gene: -; j_gene: TRBJ2-7; CDR3nt: TGTGCCAGCAGCCTAGAGAACAGCGACGAGCAGTACTTC; CDR3aa: CASSLENSDEQYF
abundance: -; v_gene: TRBV14; d_gene: -; j_gene: TRBJ2-5; CDR3nt: TGTGCCAGCAGCCATGTACAGGAACGACGGGAGACCCAGTACTTC; CDR3aa: CASSHVQERRETQYF
abundance: -; v_gene: TRBV4-3; d_gene: -; j_gene: TRBJ2-1; CDR3nt: TGCGCCAGCAGCCAAGTAGGGTCGAACAATGAGCAGTTCTTC; CDR3aa: CASSQVGSNNEQFF
abundance: few; v_gene: TRBV6-5; d_gene: TRBD1; j_gene: TRBJ2-7; CDR3nt: TGTGCCAGCGGGACAGGGGACTACGAGCAGTACTTC; CDR3aa: CASGTGDYEQYF
abundance: once; v_gene: TRBV4-2; d_gene: TRBD2; j_gene: TRBJ2-5; CDR3nt: TGTGCCAGCAGCCAAGGGCGGGGGGGGTCCGAGACCCAGTACTTC; CDR3aa: CASSQGRGGSETQYF
abundance: -; v_gene: TRBV7-9; d_gene: -; j_gene: TRBJ1-1; CDR3nt: TGTGCCAGCAGCTATATCAGTAGTGAAGCTTTCTTT; CDR3aa: CASSYISSEAFF
abundance: -; v_gene: TRBV11-3; d_gene: -; j_gene: TRBJ2-2; CDR3nt: TGTGCCAGCAGCTCGAGGACCGGGGAGCTGTTTTTT; CDR3aa: CASSSRTGELFF
abundance: -; v_gene: TRBV7-6; d_gene: TRBD2; j_gene: TRBJ2-1; CDR3nt: TGTGCCAGCAGCTTACTCGGGACTAGCGGGAGTAGGTACAATGAGCAGTTCTTC; CDR3aa: CASSLLGTSGSRYNEQFF
abundance: -; v_gene: TRBV28; d_gene: -; j_gene: TRBJ2-3; CDR3nt: TGTGCCAGCAGTTCCCGGGACTCGGGCACAGATACGCAGTATTTT; CDR3aa: CASSSRDSGTDTQYF
abundance: -; v_gene: TRBV19; d_gene: TRBD2; j_gene: TRBJ2-1; CDR3nt: TGTGCCAGTAGCACAGGACTAGATGGAACGGTGGATGAGCAGTTCTTC; CDR3aa: CASSTGLDGTVDEQFF
abundance: -; v_gene: TRBV29-1; d_gene: -; j_gene: TRBJ2-3; CDR3nt: TGCAGCGCCCCGGAGCTACGAAGCACAGATACGCAGTATTTT; CDR3aa: CSAPELRSTDTQYF
abundance: -; v_gene: TRBV6-5; d_gene: TRBD1; j_gene: TRBJ2-3; CDR3nt: TGTGCCAGCAGTTACTCCGACAGGGGGCAGGATACGCAGTATTTT; CDR3aa: CASSYSDRGQDTQYF
abundance: -; v_gene: TRBV27; d_gene: -; j_gene: TRBJ2-1; CDR3nt: TGTGCCAGCAGGCAGGGCGCATTCAATGAGCAGTTCTTC; CDR3aa: CASRQGAFNEQFF
abundance: -; v_gene: TRBV9; d_gene: TRBD1; j_gene: TRBJ2-7; CDR3nt: TGTGCCAGCAGCGTAGAATCCTCCGGGACAGGGGATGGCGAGCAGTACTTC; CDR3aa: CASSVESSGTGDGEQYF
abundance: -; v_gene: TRBV11-3; d_gene: -; j_gene: TRBJ2-1; CDR3nt: TGTGCCAGCAGCTTACCGGGAACCTACAATGAGCAGTTCTTC; CDR3aa: CASSLPGTYNEQFF
abundance: -; v_gene: TRBV15; d_gene: -; j_gene: TRBJ2-5; CDR3nt: TGTGCCACCAGCAGAAAACTCGAAGAGACCCAGTACTTC; CDR3aa: CATSRKLEETQYF
abundance: few; v_gene: TRBV13; d_gene: TRBD2; j_gene: TRBJ2-7; CDR3nt: TGTGCCAGCAGCTTAGTGGCGGGAGGAACCGAGCAGTACTTC; CDR3aa: CASSLVAGGTEQYF
abundance: -; v_gene: TRBV5-1; d_gene: TRBD2; j_gene: TRBJ2-7; CDR3nt: TGCGCCAGCAGCTTAACACGGGAGGGAAACTACGAGCAGTACTTC; CDR3aa: CASSLTREGNYEQYF
abundance: -; v_gene: TRBV14; d_gene: -; j_gene: TRBJ2-5; CDR3nt: TGTGCCAGCAGCCAAGCCCAGATATCACGGGAGACCCAGTACTTC; CDR3aa: CASSQAQISRETQYF
abundance: -; v_gene: TRBV7-8; d_gene: -; j_gene: TRBJ2-1; CDR3nt: TGTGCCAGCAGCTTAGCGATAACAGGACCTGAGCAGTTCTTC; CDR3aa: CASSLAITGPEQFF
abundance: -; v_gene: TRBV9; d_gene: TRBD2; j_gene: TRBJ2-7; CDR3nt: TGTGCCAGCAGCGCCTCTAGCGGATCCTACGAGCAGTACTTC; CDR3aa: CASSASSGSYEQYF
abundance: -; v_gene: TRBV5-5; d_gene: TRBD2; j_gene: TRBJ2-3; CDR3nt: TGTGCCAGCAGCGGGACTAGCGGGAGTCGAGGGAGCACAGATACGCAGTATTTT; CDR3aa: CASSGTSGSRGSTDTQYF
abundance: -; v_gene: TRBV11-2; d_gene: TRBD1; j_gene: TRBJ1-3; CDR3nt: TGTGCCAGCAGCTTCTGGGACAGGGAAGGCTCTGGAAACACCATATATTTT; CDR3aa: CASSFWDREGSGNTIYF
abundance: -; v_gene: TRBV27; d_gene: -; j_gene: TRBJ1-5; CDR3nt: TGTGCCAGCAGTTCCGGAGCCCTCAATCAGCCCCAGCATTTT; CDR3aa: CASSSGALNQPQHF
abundance: -; v_gene: TRBV18; d_gene: TRBD1; j_gene: TRBJ1-5; CDR3nt: TGTGCCAGCTCACCACAGGGACAGGGCAATCAGCCCCAGCATTTT; CDR3aa: CASSPQGQGNQPQHF
abundance: -; v_gene: TRBV7-9; d_gene: TRBD1; j_gene: TRBJ1-4; CDR3nt: TGTGCCAGCAGCTCCCAGGGGGGGCATGAAAAACTGTTTTTT; CDR3aa: CASSSQGGHEKLFF
abundance: once; v_gene: TRBV7-9; d_gene: -; j_gene: TRBJ1-1; CDR3nt: TGTGCCAGCAGCCTTTCCTCCAGCGGGGGGCCGGGCACTGAAGCTTTCTTT; CDR3aa: CASSLSSSGGPGTEAFF
abundance: -; v_gene: TRBV4-1; d_gene: TRBD1; j_gene: TRBJ2-7; CDR3nt: TGCGCCAGCAGCTTGGACAGGGATTCCTACGAGCAGTACTTC; CDR3aa: CASSLDRDSYEQYF
abundance: -; v_gene: TRBV12-5; d_gene: TRBD1; j_gene: TRBJ2-5; CDR3nt: TGTGCTAGTGGTGAGGGGACAGCACGGGAGACCCAGTACTTC; CDR3aa: CASGEGTARETQYF
abundance: -; v_gene: TRBV28; d_gene: -; j_gene: TRBJ2-2; CDR3nt: TGTGCCAGCAGTATTTTAGGGGAGCTGTTTTTT; CDR3aa: CASSILGELFF
abundance: -; v_gene: TRBV6-4; d_gene: -; j_gene: TRBJ2-1; CDR3nt: TGTGCCAGCAGTGACTCCATCAGCGGTCACAATGAGCAGTTCTTC; CDR3aa: CASSDSISGHNEQFF
abundance: -; v_gene: TRBV11-2; d_gene: TRBD1; j_gene: TRBJ2-5; CDR3nt: TGTGCCAGCAGCTTAGGCCCAGGGGGACAGGGTGGGACCCAGTACTTC; CDR3aa: CASSLGPGGQGGTQYF
abundance: -; v_gene: TRBV29-1; d_gene: -; j_gene: TRBJ2-7; CDR3nt: TGCAGCGTTGAAGACGGTCGAGGGACCCCCAACCCCGAGCAGTACTTC; CDR3aa: CSVEDGRGTPNPEQYF
abundance: -; v_gene: TRBV10-3; d_gene: -; j_gene: TRBJ1-6; CDR3nt: TGTGCCATCAGTGAGTCTGAGGGAGGCTCACCCCTCCACTTT; CDR3aa: CAISESEGGSPLHF
abundance: -; v_gene: TRBV4-2; d_gene: -; j_gene: TRBJ1-3; CDR3nt: TGTGCCAGTTGGGGGCGCAGCTCTGGAAACACCATATATTTT; CDR3aa: CASWGRSSGNTIYF
abundance: -; v_gene: TRBV27; d_gene: -; j_gene: TRBJ1-4; CDR3nt: TGTGCCAGCAGTTCCCCTGGGGGGTTGGGGGAAGAAAAACTGTTTTTT; CDR3aa: CASSSPGGLGEEKLFF
abundance: -; v_gene: TRBV28; d_gene: -; j_gene: TRBJ2-5; CDR3nt: TGTGCCTCCCGGAGGGTGGAGGGCGGGATTGGGGAGACCCAGTACTTC; CDR3aa: CASRRVEGGIGETQYF
abundance: -; v_gene: TRBV7-8; d_gene: -; j_gene: TRBJ1-1; CDR3nt: TGTGCCAGCAGCTCCGGGGTGAGAAACACTGAAGCTTTCTTT; CDR3aa: CASSSGVRNTEAFF
abundance: -; v_gene: TRBV5-5; d_gene: TRBD2; j_gene: TRBJ2-7; CDR3nt: TGTGCCAGCAGCTTGAGGACTAGCGGGAGCTACGAGCAGTACTTC; CDR3aa: CASSLRTSGSYEQYF